This TCR beta chain derives from a study of blood T cells in healthy people across ages. Primers used in a second PCR of about 7 to 12 cycles were a sample-barcoded 5' primer and a J-beta primer mix. From the 5' RACE reads, TCRdb called clonotypes with MiXCR, one entry per CDR3 protein. The table includes some 800,000 distinct CDR3 sequences, 20% to 25% detected once. The germline V and J ends were trimmed by 5 bases and 2 bases, with 13 bases remaining between them. Germline values: CDR1 MDHEN, CDR2 SYDVKM. CDR3 size: 14 residues. The data were also submitted as part of a second study, on T cells of mothers and their children.

The sequence derives from a boy between 5 and 17 years old in good health. V and J are TRBV28 and TRBJ2-7; D gene uncertain. Sequencing input: blood. The CDR3 DNA reads as TGTGCCAGCAGTCCCCGAGGCAGACCCTACGAGCAGTACTTC. Translated, it gives CASSPRGRPYEQYF.